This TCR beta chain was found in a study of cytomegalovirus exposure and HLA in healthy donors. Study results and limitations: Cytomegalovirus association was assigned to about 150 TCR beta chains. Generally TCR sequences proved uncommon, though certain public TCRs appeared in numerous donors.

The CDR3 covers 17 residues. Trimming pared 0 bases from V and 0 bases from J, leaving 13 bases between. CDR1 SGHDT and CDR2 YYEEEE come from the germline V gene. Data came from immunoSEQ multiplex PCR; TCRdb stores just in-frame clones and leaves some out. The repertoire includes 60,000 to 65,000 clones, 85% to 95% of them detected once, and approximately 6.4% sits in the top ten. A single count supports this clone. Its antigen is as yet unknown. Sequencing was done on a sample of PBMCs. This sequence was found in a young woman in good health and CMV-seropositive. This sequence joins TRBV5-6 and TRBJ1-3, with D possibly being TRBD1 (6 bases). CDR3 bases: TGTGCCAGCAGCTTGGCTGGGGGCCGGAGCTCTGGAAACACCATATATTTT. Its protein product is CASSLAGGRSSGNTIYF.